This T cell receptor beta chain was captured in a study of OX40 agonist ivuxolimab in advanced cancers. In the study overall: Prior anti-PD-1, anti-PD-L1 or anti-CTLA-4 therapy was allowed; 40% had some.

Germline values: CDR1 SQVTM, CDR2 ANQGSEA. The CDR3 has 15 amino acids. The V and J ends lost 6 bases and 2 bases, in that order; junction bases with no gene match: 5. The cohort excluded patients with autoimmune disease history or systemic immunosuppression. The table came from immunoSEQ multiplex PCR; TCRdb's copy has only in-frame clones and leaves some out. Counted here are about 70,000 clones, around 88% occurring once; the ten biggest clones make up roughly 2.4%. The TCR was taken from an adult with an advanced solid tumor such as melanoma, head and neck, liver or kidney cancer. The chain combines TRBV29-1 with TRBJ2-1; 12 bases are shared with TRBD2. The sequencing used CD4+ or CD8+ T cells sorted from blood, collected in a trial of the OX40 agonist ivuxolimab. The CDR3 DNA is TGCAGCGTCACAGGACTAGCGGGAACCTACAATGAGCAGTTCTTC. Amino acids: CSVTGLAGTYNEQFF.